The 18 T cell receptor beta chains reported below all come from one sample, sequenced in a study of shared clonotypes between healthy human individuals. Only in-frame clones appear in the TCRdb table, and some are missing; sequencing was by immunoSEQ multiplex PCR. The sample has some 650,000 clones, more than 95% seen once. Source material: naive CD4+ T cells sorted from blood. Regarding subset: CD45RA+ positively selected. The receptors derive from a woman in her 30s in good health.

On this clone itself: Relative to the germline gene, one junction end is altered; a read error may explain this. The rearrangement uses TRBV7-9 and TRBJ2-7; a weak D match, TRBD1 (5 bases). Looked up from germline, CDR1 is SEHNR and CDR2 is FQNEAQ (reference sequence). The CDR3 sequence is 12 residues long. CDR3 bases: TGTGCCAGCAGCTTAGAGAGGCAGGGCTCGCGCTTC. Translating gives CASSLERQGSRF.

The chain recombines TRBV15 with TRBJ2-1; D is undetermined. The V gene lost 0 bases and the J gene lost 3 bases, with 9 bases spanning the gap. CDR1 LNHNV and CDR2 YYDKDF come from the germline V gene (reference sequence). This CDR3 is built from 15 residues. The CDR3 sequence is CATSRDGLGYNEQFF. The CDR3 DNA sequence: TGTGCCACCAGCAGAGACGGGCTCGGCTACAATGAGCAGTTCTTC.

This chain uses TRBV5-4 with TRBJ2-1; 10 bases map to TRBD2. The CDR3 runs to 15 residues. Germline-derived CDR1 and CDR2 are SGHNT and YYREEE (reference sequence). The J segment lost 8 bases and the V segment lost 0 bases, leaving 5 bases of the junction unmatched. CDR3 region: CASSLGPSGSYEQFF. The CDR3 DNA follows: TGTGCCAGCAGCTTGGGGCCTAGCGGGAGCTATGAGCAGTTCTTC.

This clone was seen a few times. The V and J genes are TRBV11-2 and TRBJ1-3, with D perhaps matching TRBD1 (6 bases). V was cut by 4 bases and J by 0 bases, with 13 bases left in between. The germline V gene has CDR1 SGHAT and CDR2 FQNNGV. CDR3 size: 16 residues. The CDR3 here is CASSYNTGLSGNTIYF. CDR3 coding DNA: TGTGCCAGCAGCTATAATACAGGGCTCTCTGGAAACACCATATATTTT.

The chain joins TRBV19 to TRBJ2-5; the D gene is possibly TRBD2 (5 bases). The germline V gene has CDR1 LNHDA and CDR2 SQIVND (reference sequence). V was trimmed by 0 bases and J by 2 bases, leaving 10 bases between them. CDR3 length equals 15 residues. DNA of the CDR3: TGTGCCAGTAGTATAGATCGGACTGAGCAAGAGACCCAGTACTTC. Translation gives CASSIDRTEQETQYF.

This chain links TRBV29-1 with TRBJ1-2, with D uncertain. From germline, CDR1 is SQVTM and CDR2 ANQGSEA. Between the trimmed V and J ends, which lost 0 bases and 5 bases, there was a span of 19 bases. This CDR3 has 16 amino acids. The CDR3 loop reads CSVEDLQASSDYGYTF. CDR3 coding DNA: TGCAGCGTTGAAGATTTGCAAGCTTCATCAGATTATGGCTACACCTTC.

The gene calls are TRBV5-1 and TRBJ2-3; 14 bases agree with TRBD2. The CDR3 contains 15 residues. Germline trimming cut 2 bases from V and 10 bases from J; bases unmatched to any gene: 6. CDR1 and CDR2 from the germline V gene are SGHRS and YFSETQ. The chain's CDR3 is CASSFSTSGREAQYF. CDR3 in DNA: TGCGCCAGCAGCTTCTCGACTAGCGGGAGGGAGGCGCAGTATTTT.

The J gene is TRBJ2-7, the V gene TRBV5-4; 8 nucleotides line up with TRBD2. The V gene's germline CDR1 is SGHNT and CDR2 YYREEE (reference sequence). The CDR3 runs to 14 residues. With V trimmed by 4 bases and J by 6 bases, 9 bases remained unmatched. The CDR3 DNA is TGTGCCAGCAGCCCCGCCTACGGGGGGGGCGAGCAGTACTTC. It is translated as CASSPAYGGGEQYF. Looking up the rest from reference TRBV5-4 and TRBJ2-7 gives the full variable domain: ETGVTQSPTHLIKTRGQQVTLRCSSQSGHNTVSWYQQALGQGPQFIFQYYREEENGRGNFPPRFSGLQFPNYSSELNVNALELDDSALYLCASSPAYGGGEQYFGPGTRLTVT.

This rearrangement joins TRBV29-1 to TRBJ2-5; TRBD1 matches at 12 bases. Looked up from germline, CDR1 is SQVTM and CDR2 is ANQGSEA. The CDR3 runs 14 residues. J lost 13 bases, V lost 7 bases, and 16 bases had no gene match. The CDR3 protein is CSALRGTGGLAPYF. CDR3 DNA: TGCAGCGCCCTACGCGGGACAGGGGGCTTAGCACCGTACTTC.

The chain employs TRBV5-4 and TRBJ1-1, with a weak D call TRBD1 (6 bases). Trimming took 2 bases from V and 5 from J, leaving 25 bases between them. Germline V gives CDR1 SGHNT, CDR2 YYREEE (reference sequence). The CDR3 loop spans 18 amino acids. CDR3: CASSFNLRGVLFGTEAFF. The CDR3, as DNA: TGTGCCAGCAGCTTCAACCTCAGGGGAGTTTTATTTGGGACTGAAGCTTTCTTT.

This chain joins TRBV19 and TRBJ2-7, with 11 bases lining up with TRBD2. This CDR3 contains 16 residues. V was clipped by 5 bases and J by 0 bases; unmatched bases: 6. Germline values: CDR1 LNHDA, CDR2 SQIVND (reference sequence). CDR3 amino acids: CASSVTSGGHSYEQYF. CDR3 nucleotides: TGTGCCAGTAGTGTAACTAGCGGGGGTCACTCCTACGAGCAGTACTTC.

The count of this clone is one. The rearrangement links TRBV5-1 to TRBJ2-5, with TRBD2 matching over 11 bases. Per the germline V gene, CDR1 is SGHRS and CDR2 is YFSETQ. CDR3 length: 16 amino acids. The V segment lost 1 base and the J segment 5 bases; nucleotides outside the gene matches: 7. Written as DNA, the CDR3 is TGCGCCAGCAGCTTGCTAGGGACTAGCGGTGCTGAGACCCAGTACTTC. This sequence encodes CASSLLGTSGAETQYF.

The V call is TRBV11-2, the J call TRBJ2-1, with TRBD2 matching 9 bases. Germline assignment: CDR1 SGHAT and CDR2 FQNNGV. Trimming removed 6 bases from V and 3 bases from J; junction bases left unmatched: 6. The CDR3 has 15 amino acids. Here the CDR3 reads CASRPGTSSYNEQFF. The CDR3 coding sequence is TGTGCCAGCAGACCCGGGACTAGCAGCTACAATGAGCAGTTCTTC.

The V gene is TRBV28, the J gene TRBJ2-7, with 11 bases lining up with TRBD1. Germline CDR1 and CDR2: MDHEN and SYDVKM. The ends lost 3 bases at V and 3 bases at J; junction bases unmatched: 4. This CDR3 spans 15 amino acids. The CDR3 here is CASSFFGTGGYEQYF. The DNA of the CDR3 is TGTGCCAGCAGTTTTTTCGGGACAGGGGGCTACGAGCAGTACTTC.

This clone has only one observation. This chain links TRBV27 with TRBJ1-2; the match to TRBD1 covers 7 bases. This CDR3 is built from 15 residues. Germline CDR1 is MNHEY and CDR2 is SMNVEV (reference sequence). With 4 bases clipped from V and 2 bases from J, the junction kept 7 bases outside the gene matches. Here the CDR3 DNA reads TGTGCCAGCAGTTCACAAAACAGGGGAAACTATGGCTACACCTTC. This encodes CASSSQNRGNYGYTF.

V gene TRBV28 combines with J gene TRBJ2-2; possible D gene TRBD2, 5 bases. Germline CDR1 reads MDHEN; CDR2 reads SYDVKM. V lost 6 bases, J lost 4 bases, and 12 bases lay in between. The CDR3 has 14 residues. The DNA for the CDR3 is TGTGCCAGCAGAACCGGGATCACCACCGGGGAGCTGTTTTTT. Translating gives CASRTGITTGELFF.

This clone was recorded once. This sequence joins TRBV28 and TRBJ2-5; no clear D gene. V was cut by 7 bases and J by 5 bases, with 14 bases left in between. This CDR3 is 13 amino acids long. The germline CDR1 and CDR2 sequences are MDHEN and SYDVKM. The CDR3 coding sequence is TGTGCCAGCATCCCCAGCGCGCAGGAGACCCAGTACTTC. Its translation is CASIPSAQETQYF.

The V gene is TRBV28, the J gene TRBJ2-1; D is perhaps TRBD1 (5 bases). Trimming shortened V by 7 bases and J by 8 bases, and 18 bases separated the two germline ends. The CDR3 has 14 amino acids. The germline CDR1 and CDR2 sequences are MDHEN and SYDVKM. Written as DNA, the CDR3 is TGTGCCAGCACCCAACCGTGGCGGACACATGAGCAGTTCTTC. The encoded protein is CASTQPWRTHEQFF.